One and the same sample provided the 2 T cell receptor beta chains below, sequenced in a study of cytomegalovirus exposure and HLA in healthy donors. 13 Jbeta primers and 60 Vbeta primers were used for the PCR. The table came from immunoSEQ multiplex PCR; TCRdb's copy has only in-frame clones and leaves some out. Altogether around 150,000 clones are present, just under 80% being singletons, with the ten largest covering around 1%. Sequenced: PBMCs. The receptors stem from a male donor in good health and CMV-seronegative.

As to this clone: Other DNA sequences in this specimen translate into the identical CDR3. The chain combines TRBV5-4 with TRBJ2-5, with TRBD2 matching 9 bases. V was pared by 4 bases and J by 4 bases, with 5 bases of the junction left unmatched. Germline V gene sequence: CDR1 SGHNT, CDR2 YYREEE (reference sequence). CDR3 length equals 14 residues. CDR3 sequence: CASSLAGGGETQYF. For the CDR3, the DNA is TGTGCCAGCAGCCTGGCGGGGGGGGGAGAGACCCAGTACTTC.

In this sample, this clone turned up many times. The chain links TRBV4-3 to TRBJ2-1; weak D call: TRBD2 (6 bases). Trimming stripped 0 bases from V and 0 bases from J, with 9 bases between. This CDR3 has 16 residues. The germline gives CDR1 LGHNA, CDR2 YSLEER. The CDR3 nucleotides are TGCGCCAGCAGCCAAGAAAACGGGGGCTCCTACAATGAGCAGTTCTTC. Translation gives CASSQENGGSYNEQFF.